Sequencing of this T cell receptor (beta chain) was carried out in a study of CD8 T cells in ankylosing spondylitis. This clonotype was detected a few times. Its matching antigen is unknown. Trimming left V 4 bases short and J 4 bases short, with 18 bases between. The V gene's germline CDR1 is GTSNPN and CDR2 SVGIG (reference sequence). The CDR3 length is 15 residues. Findings of the study overall: A TCR beta motif made of several highly homologous variants seemed typical of ankylosing spondylitis blood. Disease-linked clones were reportedly significantly enriched in matched ankylosing spondylitis synovial fluid.

TCRdb redid the calling of the 5' RACE reads with MiXCR, one entry per CDR3 protein. In the table there are around 490,000 distinct CDR3 sequences, about 5.4% of which are singletons. The clonotype was recovered from a male donor with ankylosing spondylitis. Input material: blood, either unsorted or a sorted T cell fraction (not recorded which). The chain recombines TRBV30 with TRBJ2-3; D may correspond to TRBD1 or TRBD2 (7 bases each). CDR3 in amino acids: CAWTQQGRGPDTQYF. The CDR3 DNA is TGTGCCTGGACCCAGCAGGGGAGGGGGCCAGATACGCAGTATTTT.